This T cell receptor beta chain derives from a study of cytomegalovirus exposure and HLA in healthy donors (dated by TCRdb to about 2017). As for the study more broadly: According to an earlier analysis of a few hundred of the donors, some 170 million T cells yielded 117 million unique TCR beta sequences and approximately 300 Gb of sequence data. An early release that covered roughly 600 HLA-typed donors contained about 300 gigabases of sequencing data and 80 million or so unique TCR sequences. Of the 350 to 450 genotyped donors, approximately 83% fell in the genetic ancestry cluster associated with self-reported Caucasian donors. The study aimed to test whether signatures of past pathogen exposure could be identified by cataloging public T cell receptors. Using immunosequencing, the study profiled T cell repertoires from about 610 subjects and related those repertoires to cytomegalovirus serostatus. In addition to the first cohort of 666 subjects, a separate validation cohort of 130 or so different subjects was used. The study combined high-throughput TCR immunosequencing, statistical association of individual TCRs with disease status, and machine learning to predict cytomegalovirus infection status. To study patterns of TCR occurrence, a later analysis re-analyzed previously published TCR beta repertoires from 500 to 850 donors and added high-resolution HLA genotyping. Rather than drawing on any new phenotypic data, the later analysis identified candidate immune exposures from TCR beta sequences and the way those sequences occurred across donors. To decide whether each TCR beta V gene segment behaved as functional or pseudogenic, an earlier analysis of some 600 of the donors relied on high-throughput TCR beta sequencing. Donor age, sex, ethnicity and CMV serostatus were collected together with the repertoire data. A later genetic analysis took genome-wide SNP genotypes for about three fifths of the 666 donors and used that subset as a discovery cohort. Every discovery cohort repertoire had been produced on one sequencing platform. Both class I and class II loci were covered by HLA typing, at four-digit resolution. Typing coverage varied by locus: about 629-640 donors for A, B, C, DRB1 and DQB1; under 550 for DQA1; some 610 for DPA1; approximately 490 for DPB1. Roughly 5 DR-DQ haplotypes were handled as single units for association and clustering, since linkage in the cohort was strong. On average, over 200,000 unique TCR beta nucleotide sequences were sequenced per donor among more than 350 genotyped donors of the cohort, with roughly 18% of those sequences being non-productive.

In total, 600 or so healthy bone marrow donors made up the cohort. At the time of sampling, all cohort members were nominally healthy, though unrecorded immune exposures were likely present. The donor was CMV seropositive and belonged to the group of a few hundred seropositive cohort members. A peripheral blood sample was collected from each donor, and TCR beta sequencing was performed on peripheral blood mononuclear cells. Genomic DNA was extracted from the blood cell samples with the Qiagen DNeasy Blood Extraction Kit. The germline V gene sets CDR1 to MDHEN and CDR2 to SYDVKM. V was cut back by 7 bases and J by 2 bases, leaving a gap of 18 bases between them. CDR3 length: 15 amino acids, cysteine to phenylalanine. The entry retains the CDR3 DNA only, 45 bases that are in frame from base 1. Libraries were prepared through the immunoSEQ multiplex PCR assay. The multiplex PCR relied on a mix of 60 forward primers for TCR Vbeta segments and 13 reverse primers for TCR Jbeta segments. A multiplex PCR assay on genomic DNA amplified the CDR3 region of rearranged TCR beta genes. Amplified TCR beta libraries were sequenced as 87-base-pair reads on the Illumina HiSeq System. The authors processed their data as follows. A later analysis tallied roughly 76 million unique TCR beta chains across the 666 repertoires, and roughly 11 million of those chains were shared by two or more donors. To remove PCR and sequencing errors, raw reads were error-corrected and collapsed into unique sequences using a nearest-neighbor algorithm that merged closely related sequences. Alignment of CDR3 sequences to IMGT reference sequences was used to assign V, D and J gene segments. For a sequence to be retained, at least a six-nucleotide match to both a V gene segment and a J gene segment was required. A rearrangement counted as productive if the CDR3 had no stop codons and remained in frame with V and J, and every other rearrangement counted as non-productive. CDR3 was defined according to IMGT convention as the region running from the second conserved V-encoded cysteine to the conserved J-encoded phenylalanine. The earlier analysis of about 620 of the donors excluded sequences that lacked an unambiguous match to a single V gene segment. In an earlier analysis of 450 to 700 of the donors, V segments were called functional above 56.7% productive rearrangements and were called segregating when the between-donor standard deviation exceeded 5%. A statistical classification framework was built for diagnosing cytomegalovirus status from the catalog of TCR beta chain sequences. In a later analysis, V and J genes were assigned by comparing TCR nucleotide sequences against IMGT/GENE-DB human TR gene sequences. A later analysis assigned CDR3 sequences and most-parsimonious VDJ recombination scenarios with the TCRdist pipeline. In a later analysis, every TCR beta chain was defined by the combination of its CDR3 amino acid sequence and its V-gene family, and reads without a unique V-gene family were dropped. In a later analysis, around 600 highly shared, low-generation-probability nucleotide sequences were removed to address suspected cross-contamination and a sequencing artifact. A later analysis calculated a clonal expansion index for each public chain from normalized within-repertoire ranks of inferred template counts. Generation probabilities in a later analysis came from a VDJ recombination model fitted to out-of-frame rearrangements, and those results were checked against IGoR. In a later analysis, TCR-TCR, TCR-HLA and TCR-CMV co-occurrence was scored with hypergeometric tests, and a repertoire-size bias correction was applied to TCR pairs. In a later analysis, false discovery rates were estimated by permuting HLA or CMV assignments 20 times. In a later analysis, co-occurring TCRs were grouped using DBSCAN, with TCRdist sequence similarity added in when clustering inside HLA-allele-positive subsets. Repertoires with fewer than 30,000 or more than 120,000 public chains, plus five repertoires with anomalous nucleotide sharing, were excluded from co-occurrence clustering. TCRdb holds this immuneACCESS table with in-frame rearrangements only. Some clones are missing; in checked studies, unresolved V genes explain under half, and the rest has no known cause. That table furnishes V, J and clone size, whereas the DNA furnished D and trimming. Within this sample are about 190,000 clones, with roughly 80% of them counted one time only. The ten largest clones represent 6.3% of the sample.

On the study overall, not on this receptor specifically: In a later analysis, HLA-associated TCR beta chains were found to be more clonally expanded and to have lower generation probabilities than equally common non-associated chains. A cluster of highly shared sequence variants was judged likely to represent a technical artifact of the sequencing pipeline. Assigning TCR associations to individual alleles was difficult when HLA alleles, especially DR and DQ, strongly co-occurred. Because HLA typing was missing for some donors at each locus, association tests included only the typed subset. A later analysis associated about 18,000 TCR beta sequences with specific HLA alleles at a false discovery rate of 0.05. For the cohort, immune exposure information was limited to CMV serostatus. Cytomegalovirus status was reported to be diagnosed by the classifier with high specificity and sensitivity in both the original and validation cohorts. A few of the identified cytomegalovirus-associated TCR beta chains were confirmed in vitro to be specific for cytomegalovirus antigens. V-gene and J-gene trimming of TCR beta chains was associated with a missense DCLRE1C variant in a later genetic analysis, and the association was replicated in an independent cohort. In a later analysis, most CMV-associated TCR beta chains were found to appear HLA-restricted, with HLA associations seemingly driven largely by CMV exposure. Some IMGT-functional V segments, including TRBV6-2 and TRBV6-3, could not be distinguished by the 87-base-pair reads and were therefore excluded. Presence/absence analyses assumed roughly uniform sequencing depth across donors, an assumption that may not hold. Because counts were too low, roughly 16 rarely observed V segments, including chromosome 9 orphons, were excluded from the earlier analysis of around 640 of the donors. Correlated functional status among segregating V segments might reflect linkage disequilibrium, but an unknown experimental factor could not be ruled out. In an earlier analysis of about 600 of the donors, most TCR beta V segments appeared in productive rearrangements about 90% or about 30% of the time, broadly matching IMGT annotations. A further reported finding was that TCR beta sequences accurately predicted the HLA-A and HLA-B alleles for most subjects in the first cohort. Compared with the approximately 670-donor mean, donors in an Asian-associated ancestry cluster had fewer N-insertions in productive TCRs, according to a later genetic analysis. The cohort was sequenced for TCR beta chains only, and without alpha or paired-chain data the features that could be detected were limited. The authors suggested that the approach could potentially be generalized to other disease states and immunological phenotypes. Most TCR sequences were seen in very few donors, while some public TCRs were found in many individuals. In a later analysis, several top co-occurrence clusters were reported to appear linked to parvovirus B19, influenza, CMV and Epstein-Barr virus. The study gave a list of 150 to 200 TCR beta chains associated with cytomegalovirus. A later analysis found that TCR association rates varied across HLA loci, with DRB1 alleles showing the most associated TCRs and HLA-C alleles the fewest.

About this clone itself: The target of this receptor is not known. No base quality values were provided; no much bigger clone lies one nucleotide off.

Sequenced material: PBMCs. The clonotype was recovered from a man aged 40-50 years in good health and CMV-seropositive. Recombination joined TRBV28 with TRBJ2-7; the D gene is perhaps TRBD2, from 7 matching bases. The CDR3 protein: CASTPSLGGAYEQYF. The DNA sequence is given as TGTGCCAGCACTCCCTCCTTAGGGGGGGCCTACGAGCAGTACTTC.